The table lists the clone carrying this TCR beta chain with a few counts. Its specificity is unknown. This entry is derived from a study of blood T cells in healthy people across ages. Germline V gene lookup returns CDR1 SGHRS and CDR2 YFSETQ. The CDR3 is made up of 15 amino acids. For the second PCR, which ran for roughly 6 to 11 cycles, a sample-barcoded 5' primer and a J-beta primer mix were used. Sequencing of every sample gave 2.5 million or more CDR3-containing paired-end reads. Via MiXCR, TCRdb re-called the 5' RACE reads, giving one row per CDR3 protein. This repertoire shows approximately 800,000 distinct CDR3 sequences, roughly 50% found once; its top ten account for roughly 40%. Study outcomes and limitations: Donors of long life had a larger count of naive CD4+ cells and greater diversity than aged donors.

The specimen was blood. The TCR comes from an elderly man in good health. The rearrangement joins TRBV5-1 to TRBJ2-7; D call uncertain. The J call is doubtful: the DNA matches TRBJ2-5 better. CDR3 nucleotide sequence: TGCGCCAGCAGCCAACTGCGGCAGTCTGAAGAGACCCAGTACTTC. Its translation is CASSQLRQSEETQYF.